The 12 T cell receptor beta chains below were found in one sample sequenced in a study of cytomegalovirus exposure and HLA in healthy donors. PCR was performed using 60 Vbeta and 13 Jbeta primers. Here immunoSEQ multiplex PCR was the method, and the copy in TCRdb shows in-frame clones only, minus some. The table has under 140,000 clones, about 90% seen once; the top ten hold around 2%. Sequencing was done on a sample of PBMCs. Receptors originate from a man aged 35 to 55 in good health and CMV-seronegative.

The chain has TRBV13 and TRBJ2-6; the D gene is possibly TRBD1 (6 bases). Germline CDR1 PRHDT, CDR2 FYEKMQ (reference sequence). The length of the CDR3 is 18 residues. The V end lost 4 bases, the J end lost 0 bases, and 16 bases lay between the germline ends. This chain's CDR3 is CASSSAAGAVSGANVLTF. For the CDR3, the DNA is TGTGCCAGCAGCTCCGCGGCAGGGGCAGTCTCTGGGGCCAACGTCCTGACTTTC.

The chain combines TRBV28 with TRBJ1-3; no definite D call. The CDR3 spans 17 residues. The V and J ends lost 4 bases and 0 bases respectively, with 16 bases between them. CDR1 and CDR2 (germline): MDHEN, SYDVKM. CDR3: CASSSPNGGDSGNTIYF. The CDR3 nucleotides read TGTGCCAGCAGTTCTCCCAATGGCGGAGACTCTGGAAACACCATATATTTT. Using reference TRBV28 and TRBJ1-3 for the parts outside the CDR3, the full variable domain is DVKVTQSSRYLVKRTGEKVFLECVQDMDHENMFWYRQDPGLGLRLIYFSYDVKMKEKGDIPEGYSVSREKKERFSLILESASTNQTSMYLCASSSPNGGDSGNTIYFGEGSWLTVV.

The chain is built from TRBV7-2 and TRBJ2-7, with no clear D. Germline V gene lookup returns CDR1 SGHTA and CDR2 FQGNSA. The CDR3 has 12 amino acids. V was clipped by 3 bases and J by 5 bases, with 8 bases between them. CDR3 sequence (DNA): TGTGCCAGCAGCTTTAGAGTAGACGAGCAGTACTTC. Amino acids: CASSFRVDEQYF.

The chain combines TRBV4-2 with TRBJ2-3; maybe TRBD2 (6 bases). Trimming left V 0 bases short and J 4 bases short, with 17 bases between. This CDR3 contains 17 residues. Germline V CDR1 and CDR2: LGHNA, YNFKEQ. The CDR3 loop is CASSQDQLAGSADTQYF. The CDR3 DNA reads TGTGCCAGCAGCCAAGATCAGCTGGCGGGGTCAGCAGATACGCAGTATTTT.

CDR3 DNA: TGTGCCAGCAGCTTAGGGACAGGGGAACAGCCCCAGCATTTT. It codes for CASSLGTGEQPQHF. J is TRBJ1-5 and V is TRBV7-9; 9 bases align to TRBD1. The CDR3 spans 14 residues. Per germline, CDR1 SEHNR and CDR2 FQNEAQ (reference sequence). After removal of 1 base from V and 7 bases from J, the junction contained 2 bases not matched to a gene. The entire variable domain, with the rest obtained from reference TRBV7-9 and TRBJ1-5, is as follows: DTGVSQNPRHKITKRGQNVTFRCDPISEHNRLYWYRQTLGQGPEFLTYFQNEAQLEKSRLLSDRFSAERPKGSFSTLEIQRTEQGDSAMYLCASSLGTGEQPQHFGDGTRLSIL.

Only a few counts were recorded for this clone. The rearrangement joins TRBV7-2 to TRBJ1-2; 9 positions match TRBD1. After removal of 1 base from V and 6 bases from J, the junction contained 9 bases not matched to a gene. Germline CDR1 and CDR2: SGHTA and FQGNSA. This CDR3 is 16 amino acids long. Here the CDR3 reads CASSLVGQGRANGYTF. CDR3 coding DNA: TGTGCCAGCAGCTTAGTTGGACAGGGGAGAGCAAATGGCTACACCTTC.

The chain employs TRBV18 and TRBJ1-5; D is perhaps TRBD1 (6 bases). With 6 bases removed from V and 4 bases from J, the gap between germline ends came to 16 bases. CDR1 and CDR2 (germline): KGHSH, LQKENI. The CDR3 sequence is 15 residues long. The chain's CDR3 is CASSLPGTSNQPQHF. The CDR3 nucleotides are TGTGCCAGCTCCCTTCCCGGGACATCTAATCAGCCCCAGCATTTT.

This clone was counted once. This chain connects TRBV2 to TRBJ2-1, with 11 positions matching TRBD1. Germline values: CDR1 SNHLY, CDR2 FYNNEI. Unmatched junction bases numbered 4, after V lost 1 base and J lost 5 bases. This CDR3 spans 16 amino acids. In nucleotides, the CDR3 is TGTGCCAGCAGTGAAGTCTGGACAGGGGGCAACAATGAGCAGTTCTTC. Its translation is CASSEVWTGGNNEQFF.

V gene TRBV29-1 combines with J gene TRBJ1-1, with D uncertain. Trimming removed 1 base from V and 1 base from J, with 7 bases in between. Germline CDR1 and CDR2: SQVTM and ANQGSEA. This CDR3 spans 13 amino acids. In DNA, the CDR3 is TGCAGCGTTGAAGTACAGCAGAACACTGAAGCTTTCTTT. Amino acids: CSVEVQQNTEAFF.

V and J are TRBV14 and TRBJ2-7, with D possibly matching TRBD1 (5 bases). V was clipped by 3 bases and J by 3 bases, with 9 bases between them. From germline, CDR1 is SGHDN and CDR2 FVKESK. The CDR3 is made up of 13 amino acids. CDR3 in DNA: TGTGCCAGCAGCCAGATCGACAGCTACGAGCAGTACTTC. Amino acid sequence: CASSQIDSYEQYF. The full variable domain, completed using reference TRBV14 and TRBJ2-7, is EAGVTQFPSHSVIEKGQTVTLRCDPISGHDNLYWYRRVMGKEIKFLLHFVKESKQDESGMPNNRFLAERTGGTYSTLKVQPAELEDSGVYFCASSQIDSYEQYFGPGTRLTVT.

The chain couples TRBV9 to TRBJ2-7; a weak D match, TRBD1 (6 bases). The CDR3 spans 14 residues. Trimming left V 1 base short and J 7 bases short, with 15 bases between. CDR1 is SGDLS and CDR2 is YYNGEE in the germline V gene. In nucleotides, the CDR3 is TGTGCCAGCAGCGTATTAATAACAGGGAGTGAGCAGTACTTC. It codes for CASSVLITGSEQYF.

This clone occurred a few times. V gene TRBV25-1 combines with J gene TRBJ2-7, with D maybe TRBD1 (6 bases). V gave up 3 bases and J gave up 3 bases, with 9 bases separating them. The germline V gene encodes CDR1 MGHDK and CDR2 SYGVNS. The length of the CDR3 is 13 residues. CDR3 region: CASSDTRGYEQYF. CDR3 coding DNA: TGTGCCAGCAGTGATACCAGGGGCTACGAGCAGTACTTC.